Listed below are T cell receptor beta chains from one sample, sequenced in a study of T cell changes during pregnancy in multiple sclerosis. Sequencing used immunoSEQ multiplex PCR; TCRdb keeps in-frame clones, though not all of them. Among around 110,000 clones listed, approximately 90% were seen once. This material consisted of peripheral blood, taken after pregnancy. These receptors came from a female donor with multiple sclerosis, enrolled in a pregnancy study. The CDR3 runs from the conserved cysteine through the conserved F or W. The D gene is left open where the match is weak. Clone size is not always given. Where it is, it says once, few, many or a class for expanded clones.

CDR3nt: TGTGCCAGCAGCTCCGGGACAGGACTCGGGTACACTGAAGCTTTCTTT; CDR3aa: CASSSGTGLGYTEAFF; abundance: .; j_gene: TRBJ1-1; v_gene: TRBV5-6; d_gene: TRBD1
CDR3nt: TGCGCCAGCAGCTTGGGGACTAGCGGGAGGGCCAGTGAGACCCAGTACTTC; CDR3aa: CASSLGTSGRASETQYF; abundance: .; j_gene: TRBJ2-5; v_gene: TRBV5-1; d_gene: TRBD2
CDR3nt: TGTGCCAGCAGCAAACCAGGGGGCGATGGCTACACCTTC; CDR3aa: CASSKPGGDGYTF; abundance: .; j_gene: TRBJ1-2; v_gene: TRBV7-6; d_gene: TRBD1
CDR3nt: TGTGCCAGCAGTTATGGACAGGGGGGACAGCCCCAGCATTTT; CDR3aa: CASSYGQGGQPQHF; abundance: .; j_gene: TRBJ1-5; v_gene: TRBV6-6; d_gene: TRBD1
CDR3nt: TGTGCCAGCAGTTTAGCGGGGACAGGGGGCAGGGAGACCCAGTACTTC; CDR3aa: CASSLAGTGGRETQYF; abundance: once; j_gene: TRBJ2-5; v_gene: TRBV28; d_gene: TRBD1
CDR3nt: TGTGCCAGCAGCGACAGAAATGGCTACACCTTC; CDR3aa: CASSDRNGYTF; abundance: .; j_gene: TRBJ1-2; v_gene: TRBV9; d_gene: .
CDR3nt: TGTGCCAGCAGCTCGACAGAAGATACGCAGTATTTT; CDR3aa: CASSSTEDTQYF; abundance: .; j_gene: TRBJ2-3; v_gene: TRBV7-9; d_gene: .
CDR3nt: TGTGCCAGCCTCCCCGACCGGGACAGATATGGCTACACCTTC; CDR3aa: CASLPDRDRYGYTF; abundance: once; j_gene: TRBJ1-2; v_gene: TRBV19; d_gene: TRBD1
CDR3nt: TGTGCCAGCAGCTGGGAAACAGGGGCCCACGAGCAGTACTTC; CDR3aa: CASSWETGAHEQYF; abundance: .; j_gene: TRBJ2-7; v_gene: TRBV5-4; d_gene: TRBD1
CDR3nt: TGTGCCAGCAGCGCCGCCTTTGGACAGGGGTCCGAGCAGTACTTC; CDR3aa: CASSAAFGQGSEQYF; abundance: .; j_gene: TRBJ2-7; v_gene: TRBV7-6; d_gene: TRBD1
CDR3nt: TGTGCCAGCAGTCCGGAGCCAGGGTATGGGCGCAGACAGCCCCAGCATTTT; CDR3aa: CASSPEPGYGRRQPQHF; abundance: .; j_gene: TRBJ1-5; v_gene: TRBV7-2; d_gene: .
CDR3nt: TGCGCCAGCAGTCACCGGGACAGTGTAGCCAAAAACATTCAGTACTTC; CDR3aa: CASSHRDSVAKNIQYF; abundance: .; j_gene: TRBJ2-4; v_gene: TRBV23-1; d_gene: TRBD1
CDR3nt: TGTGCCAGCAGTGTATCGGCAGGGGGCTACGAGCAGTACTTC; CDR3aa: CASSVSAGGYEQYF; abundance: .; j_gene: TRBJ2-7; v_gene: TRBV2; d_gene: TRBD1
CDR3nt: TGTGCCAGCAGCTTGGAACAGGGTTCAGATACGCAGTATTTT; CDR3aa: CASSLEQGSDTQYF; abundance: .; j_gene: TRBJ2-3; v_gene: TRBV7-9; d_gene: .
CDR3nt: TGCACCAGCAGCGGAGGAGGGGATGGCTACACCTTC; CDR3aa: CTSSGGGDGYTF; abundance: .; j_gene: TRBJ1-2; v_gene: TRBV1; d_gene: .